Shown below are 28 T cell receptor beta chains from a single sample sequenced in a study of T-cell reconstitution after alpha-beta-depleted transplantation in children. Preparation of the TCRbeta library used unique molecular identifiers. One entry per CDR3 protein results from TCRdb running MiXCR on the PCR reads. This sample has around 960,000 distinct CDR3 sequences, with about 26% found just once. Sequencing used PBMCs, mostly from graft donor cells, obtained 360 days after TCRalphabeta/CD19-depleted stem cell transplant. The receptors were sampled from a boy under two years old who had a stem cell transplant for SCID, so the T cells may come from the graft donor.

A few counts support this clonotype. The J gene is TRBJ1-1, the V gene TRBV29-1; possible D gene TRBD1, 5 bases. This CDR3 contains 13 residues. The ends were cut back, 4 bases at V and 3 bases at J, with 12 bases in the middle. Germline CDR1 SQVTM, CDR2 ANQGSEA. The CDR3 nucleotides read TGCAGCGTTGTAGGGGTGGAGGACACTGAAGCTTTCTTT. It encodes CSVVGVEDTEAFF.

The chain combines TRBV5-1 with TRBJ1-1; 8 bases align to TRBD1. Germline CDR1 reads SGHRS; CDR2 reads YFSETQ. The V segment lost 0 bases and the J segment 5 bases; nucleotides outside the gene matches: 9. The CDR3 sequence is 16 residues long. Written as DNA, the CDR3 is TGCGCCAGCAGCTTGGCAACAGGGGGTGTTTGGACTGAAGCTTTCTTT. Amino acid sequence: CASSLATGGVWTEAFF. Looking up the rest from reference TRBV5-1 and TRBJ1-1 gives the full variable domain: KAGVTQTPRYLIKTRGQQVTLSCSPISGHRSVSWYQQTPGQGLQFLFEYFSETQRNKGNFPGRFSGRQFSNSRSEMNVSTLELGDSALYLCASSLATGGVWTEAFFGQGTRLTVV.

The V call is TRBV20-1, the J call TRBJ2-5; 7 bases line up with TRBD2. This CDR3 has 16 amino acids. J was trimmed by 0 bases and V by 0 bases; bases with no gene match: 7. Germline V CDR1 and CDR2: DFQATT, SNEGSKA (reference sequence). CDR3 nucleotide sequence: TGCAGTGCTAGAGATCTGGGGGGGACCTACCAAGAGACCCAGTACTTC. Its translation is CSARDLGGTYQETQYF.

About this clonotype itself: At one boundary the junction diverges from the germline segment, which might be a read error. The chain uses TRBV6-4 and TRBJ2-1; perhaps TRBD2 as D (6 bases). The CDR3 sequence is 16 residues long. CDR1 and CDR2 (germline): MRHNA, SNTAGT. As DNA, the CDR3 is TGTGCCAGCCGTGACAGATCTTGGAGGGGTAACAATGAGCAGTTCTTC. Translation gives CASRDRSWRGNNEQFF.

This clonotype appeared a few times. The V and J genes are TRBV7-2 and TRBJ2-7; D is unclear. There are 14 residues in the CDR3. The V gene lost 5 bases and the J gene lost 4 bases, with 15 bases spanning the gap. CDR1 is SGHTA, CDR2 FQGNSA, per germline. The CDR3 nucleotides are TGTGCCAGCAGCAAAACTACCACCTATTACGAGCAGTACTTC. Translation: CASSKTTTYYEQYF.

This clonotype appeared many times. This sequence joins TRBV5-1 and TRBJ2-5; maybe TRBD2 (6 bases). Germline assignment: CDR1 SGHRS and CDR2 YFSETQ. The CDR3 runs 13 residues. V dropped 3 bases and J dropped 4 bases, with 10 bases sitting between them. CDR3 DNA sequence: TGCGCCAGCAGCTCCGGGGGTCGAGAGACCCAGTACTTC. This codes for CASSSGGRETQYF.

For the CDR3, the DNA is TGTGCCAGCAGTTTTCGAGGCCAAGAGACCCAGTACTTC. Translating gives CASSFRGQETQYF. The rearrangement links TRBV27 to TRBJ2-5; no clear D. V shed 3 bases and J shed 1 base, with 6 bases lying between them. Germline V CDR1 and CDR2: MNHEY, SMNVEV (reference sequence). CDR3 size: 13 residues.

This clonotype was counted a few times. A junction boundary mismatches the germline segment, possibly from a read error. The V call is TRBV6-5, the J call TRBJ2-5, with D possibly matching TRBD1 (6 bases). This CDR3 comprises 14 residues. Germline CDR1 is MNHEY and CDR2 is SVGAGI. The chain's CDR3 is CASSYSRGGETQYF. The DNA for the CDR3 is TGCGCCAGCAGCTACAGCAGGGGTGGAGAGACCCAGTACTTC.

V and J are TRBV3-1 and TRBJ2-5; no clear D gene. Germline values: CDR1 LGHDT, CDR2 YNNKEL (reference sequence). This CDR3 spans 15 amino acids. The V gene lost 4 bases and the J gene lost 1 base, with 13 bases spanning the gap. The CDR3 here is CASSRLGRIQETQYF. CDR3 nucleotide sequence: TGTGCCAGCAGCCGACTCGGACGGATCCAAGAGACCCAGTACTTC.

V gene TRBV7-2 combines with J gene TRBJ2-3; possible D gene TRBD2, 6 bases. Germline V gene data show CDR1 as SGHTA and CDR2 as FQGNSA. The CDR3 contains 16 residues. The ends were cut back, 5 bases at V and 0 bases at J, with 15 bases in the middle. CDR3 DNA: TGTGCCAGCAGCAGGAGGGGCCCGATCAGCACAGATACGCAGTATTTT. It encodes CASSRRGPISTDTQYF.

The chain links TRBV7-2 to TRBJ2-3; D unclear. Deletions cut 6 bases from V and 3 bases from J, with 10 bases between. This CDR3 comprises 13 residues. CDR1 and CDR2 (germline): SGHTA, FQGNSA. The CDR3 is CASRRTQTDTQYF. For the CDR3, the DNA is TGTGCCAGCAGGAGGACGCAAACAGATACGCAGTATTTT. Using reference TRBV7-2 and TRBJ2-3 for the parts outside the CDR3, the full variable domain is GAGVSQSPSNKVTEKGKDVELRCDPISGHTALYWYRQSLGQGLEFLIYFQGNSAPDKSGLPSDRFSAERTGGSVSTLTIQRTQQEDSAVYLCASRRTQTDTQYFGPGTRLTVL.

The table lists this clonotype with a few counts. This sequence joins TRBV3-1 and TRBJ2-1; D may match TRBD1 or TRBD2 (7 bases each). The CDR3 has 15 residues. The germline gives CDR1 LGHDT, CDR2 YNNKEL (reference sequence). The V end was cut by 4 bases, the J end by 3 bases, with 13 bases between. In DNA form, the CDR3 reads TGTGCCAGCAGCCGGGTCAGGGGGGGCTACAATGAGCAGTTCTTC. Its protein product is CASSRVRGGYNEQFF.

The rearrangement joins TRBV27 to TRBJ2-1; 13 bases are shared with TRBD2. Germline CDR1 is MNHEY and CDR2 is SMNVEV (reference sequence). The CDR3 is made up of 13 amino acids. The V segment lost 7 bases and the J segment 7 bases; nucleotides outside the gene matches: 1. DNA of the CDR3: TGTGCCAGCACACTAGCGGGGGGGAATGAGCAGTTCTTC. Protein sequence: CASTLAGGNEQFF.

CDR3 residues: CSVVTYEAFF. CDR3 DNA sequence: TGCAGCGTTGTGACGTATGAAGCTTTCTTT. The chain links TRBV29-1 to TRBJ1-1, with D unclear. The V gene's germline CDR1 is SQVTM and CDR2 ANQGSEA. Trimming took off 4 bases at V and 7 bases at J, with 7 bases between the two ends. The CDR3 consists of 10 residues.

The chain combines TRBV5-1 with TRBJ2-1; 9 nucleotides align to TRBD1. The trim removed 3 bases at V and 6 bases at J, leaving 7 bases unmatched. CDR1 is SGHRS, CDR2 YFSETQ, per germline. The CDR3 spans 15 residues. The CDR3 is CASSSRDRAINEQFF. CDR3 in DNA: TGCGCCAGCAGCTCCCGGGACAGGGCAATCAATGAGCAGTTCTTC.

This clonotype was seen a handful of times. V and J are TRBV10-3 and TRBJ2-7, with D possibly being TRBD1 or TRBD2 (5 bases each). Germline lookup yields CDR1 ENHRY and CDR2 SYGVKD. Trimming took off 5 bases at V and 4 bases at J, with 15 bases between the two ends. The CDR3 covers 14 residues. The CDR3, as DNA: TGTGCCATCAGTCGGGACCCAATCTCGTACGAGCAGTACTTC. Amino acids: CAISRDPISYEQYF.

V and J are TRBV4-3 and TRBJ2-3; perhaps D is TRBD1 or TRBD2 (5 bases each). The CDR3 spans 15 residues. Trimming shortened V by 0 bases and J by 6 bases, and 13 bases separated the two germline ends. The germline V gene has CDR1 LGHNA and CDR2 YSLEER. CDR3 residues: CASSQDSRGPDTQYF. The DNA of the CDR3 is TGCGCCAGCAGCCAAGATTCGAGGGGTCCGGATACGCAGTATTTT.

V is TRBV3-1 and J is TRBJ1-1; TRBD1 matches at 8 bases. The CDR3 has 18 amino acids. Germline V gives CDR1 LGHDT, CDR2 YNNKEL (reference sequence). V lost 1 base, J lost 1 base, and 11 bases stayed unmatched. CDR3 sequence reads: CASSQVMGQAPSNTEAFF. The CDR3 DNA is TGTGCCAGCAGCCAAGTTATGGGACAGGCGCCATCGAACACTGAAGCTTTCTTT.

The V gene is TRBV12-3 or TRBV12-4, the J gene TRBJ2-1; unclear D gene. V was cut by 3 bases and J by 9 bases, with 15 bases left in between. The CDR3 has 14 amino acids. CDR3 region: CASSFVGRVSEQFF. CDR3 bases: TGTGCCAGCAGTTTTGTCGGTAGGGTAAGTGAGCAGTTCTTC.

This clonotype was counted a few times. The J gene is TRBJ1-2, the V gene TRBV5-1; D possibly corresponds to TRBD1 (6 bases). Trimming left V 0 bases short and J 4 bases short, with 16 bases between. CDR1 is SGHRS, CDR2 YFSETQ, per germline. CDR3 length: 16 residues. DNA for the CDR3: TGCGCCAGCAGCTTGGAACAGGGTCAACCTACCTATGGCTACACCTTC. It encodes CASSLEQGQPTYGYTF.

This clonotype occurred a few times. The gene calls are TRBV20-1 and TRBJ2-3, with 11 bases aligning to TRBD2. Germline CDR1 reads DFQATT; CDR2 reads SNEGSKA (reference sequence). The CDR3 is made up of 15 amino acids. Trimming removed 5 bases from V and 4 bases from J; junction bases left unmatched: 8. The CDR3 DNA reads TGCAGTGCTGTTAGCGGGGGGGTTTACCCAGATACGCAGTATTTT. Amino acid sequence: CSAVSGGVYPDTQYF.

This clonotype was detected only a few times. V is TRBV6-1 and J is TRBJ2-7; possible D gene TRBD2, 6 bases. Trimming left V 6 bases short and J 3 bases short, with 21 bases between. The CDR3 totals 16 residues. Germline V gene sequence: CDR1 MNHNS, CDR2 SASEGT. The CDR3 sequence: CASRQQVLAGVYEQYF. The CDR3 region has the DNA TGTGCCAGCAGGCAACAGGTACTAGCCGGAGTCTACGAGCAGTACTTC.

The J gene is TRBJ1-2, the V gene TRBV5-1, with D perhaps matching TRBD1 (5 bases). Germline loops: CDR1 SGHRS, CDR2 YFSETQ. The CDR3 contains 15 residues. Trimming pared 2 bases from V and 3 bases from J, leaving 14 bases between. CDR3 sequence: CASSFERDGDYGYTF. CDR3 in DNA: TGCGCCAGCAGCTTTGAACGGGACGGCGACTATGGCTACACCTTC.

This clonotype was seen more than once but under ten times. The V gene is TRBV15, the J gene TRBJ2-1; D not resolved. V lost 1 base and J lost 0, with 7 bases in between. Per the germline V gene, CDR1 is LNHNV and CDR2 is YYDKDF (reference sequence). The CDR3 totals 15 residues. DNA for the CDR3: TGTGCCACCAGCAGAGCAGGCAACTCCTACAATGAGCAGTTCTTC. It codes for CATSRAGNSYNEQFF.

This clonotype was picked up a small number of times. The chain carries TRBV2 and TRBJ2-5; D may be TRBD2 (6 bases). The CDR3 sequence is 13 residues long. V lost 7 bases, J lost 3 bases, and 12 bases lay in between. CDR1 is SNHLY, CDR2 FYNNEI, per germline. The CDR3 region is CASKSRGEETQYF. CDR3 DNA sequence: TGTGCCAGCAAGTCGCGGGGAGAAGAGACCCAGTACTTC.

This clonotype came up a few times. The chain couples TRBV10-3 to TRBJ2-3, with TRBD1 identical over 7 bases. The CDR3 covers 20 residues. Trimming took 0 bases from V and 2 from J; bases not matched to a gene: 17. CDR1 is ENHRY and CDR2 is SYGVKD in the germline V gene. The CDR3 DNA reads TGTGCCATCAGTGAGTCATTTTCCAATTTGGACAGGCTGGCCACAGATACGCAGTATTTT. Translating it yields CAISESFSNLDRLATDTQYF.

The table lists this clonotype with many counts. The rearrangement joins TRBV4-1 to TRBJ2-1, with 7 bases lining up with TRBD2. This CDR3 contains 15 residues. Looked up from germline, CDR1 is MGHRA and CDR2 is YSYEKL. V was pared by 1 base and J by 1 base, with 1 base of the junction left unmatched. DNA of the CDR3: TGCGCCAGCAGCCAAGTTAGCGGGTCCTACAATGAGCAGTTCTTC. Translating it yields CASSQVSGSYNEQFF.

The chain recombines TRBV4-1 with TRBJ2-7; D tentatively reads TRBD1 or TRBD2 (5 bases each). This CDR3 region has 15 residues. Germline-derived CDR1 and CDR2 are MGHRA and YSYEKL. V was clipped by 5 bases and J by 5 bases, with 19 bases between them. This CDR3 is CASSNPGTPPNEQYF. The CDR3, as DNA: TGCGCCAGCAGCAACCCCGGGACCCCTCCCAACGAGCAGTACTTC.